The TCR beta chain described here comes from a study of T cell responses to AZD1222 COVID-19 vaccine. Profiled with immunoSEQ multiplex PCR; TCRdb holds only in-frame clones, not every one. The table lists 150,000 to 200,000 clones, over 90% of them singletons. The study's findings and limits: Nearly half of the spike-specific TCRs reportedly recognize variant regions that carry no mutations.

The ends lost 6 bases at V and 8 bases at J; junction bases unmatched: 7. Germline V lookup: CDR1 SNHLY, CDR2 FYNNEI. The CDR3 totals 14 residues. Worth noting for this clone: Its target is unknown.

The sequence derives from an adult who received the AZD1222 COVID-19 vaccine. The sequences come from peripheral blood, collected 28 days after the second AZD1222 dose. This chain links TRBV2 with TRBJ1-6, with 7 bases identical to TRBD1. The CDR3 nucleotides read TGTGCCAGCAGGCCGGGACAGTTAGATTCACCCCTCCACTTT. Its protein is CASRPGQLDSPLHF. Together with reference TRBV2 and TRBJ1-6, the CDR3 gives the full variable domain: EPEVTQTPSHQVTQMGQEVILRCVPISNHLYFYWYRQILGQKVEFLVSFYNNEISEKSEIFDDQFSVERPDGSNFTLKIRSTKLEDSAMYFCASRPGQLDSPLHFGNGTRLTVT.